These T cell receptor beta chains were read from a single sample in a study of shared clonotypes between healthy human individuals. Sequencing used immunoSEQ multiplex PCR; TCRdb keeps in-frame clones, though not all of them. The sample includes roughly 2.5 million clones, around nine tenths of them seen just once. The specimen was naive CD4+ T cells sorted from blood. The receptors were sampled from a man aged 18 to 30 in good health. CDR3s include the opening cysteine and the closing phenylalanine or tryptophan. D genes are given only for firm matches. Size is stated for part of the rows, as once, few or many counts, or as a class when the clone is expanded.

TRBJ2-3 TRBV14 16 - - TGTGCCAGCAGCCAAGAGGGGGCAAAAAAGACAGATACGCAGTATTTT CASSQEGAKKTDTQYF
TRBJ2-5 TRBV30 14 TRBD1 - TGTGCCTGGAGTCGGACAGGGTTTAGAGAGACCCAGTACTTC CAWSRTGFRETQYF
TRBJ2-1 TRBV28 13 - - TGTGCCACCAAGTGGGGGGGCCAGAATGAGCAGTTCTTC CATKWGGQNEQFF
TRBJ2-3 TRBV6-5 14 - - TGTGCCAGCAGCGTTAGCGCTAACACAGATACGCAGTATTTT CASSVSANTDTQYF
TRBJ1-2 TRBV10-3 15 TRBD1 - TGTGCCATCAGTGCCCCCGGGACAGGGTACTATGGCTACACCTTC CAISAPGTGYYGYTF
TRBJ2-3 TRBV7-3 15 TRBD2 - TGTGCCAGCAGCTATAGCGGGGGAAGCACAGATACGCAGTATTTT CASSYSGGSTDTQYF
TRBJ1-2 TRBV7-8 16 - - TGTGCCAGCGGGCCTCGTGAGGGATCGTTTCAAAAGGGCTACACCTTC CASGPREGSFQKGYTF
TRBJ2-5 TRBV6-1 14 TRBD1 - TGTGCCAGCAGTACCCGAGGGGGACAGAGGACCCAGTACTTC CASSTRGGQRTQYF
TRBJ2-5 TRBV19 15 - - TGTGCCAGTAGTACAACCAGGGTCTACCAAGAGACCCAGTACTTC CASSTTRVYQETQYF
TRBJ2-3 TRBV5-6 17 TRBD2 - TGTGCCAGCAGCTTGATGGGACTAGCGGGGAGCACAGATACGCAGTATTTT CASSLMGLAGSTDTQYF
TRBJ1-1 TRBV5-1 14 - - TGCGCCAGCAGCTTCGAGACTCCCGCCACTGAAGCTTTCTTT CASSFETPATEAFF
TRBJ2-5 TRBV5-1 15 - - TGCGCCAGCAGCCCCTTCCCAGGGCCCCAAGAGACCCAGTACTTC CASSPFPGPQETQYF
TRBJ1-5 TRBV28 17 - - TGTGCCAGCAGCAATGCCGGGGGAGGTGGGAGCAATCAGCCCCAGCATTTT CASSNAGGGGSNQPQHF
TRBJ2-7 TRBV9 13 - - TGTGCCAGCAGCGGACGTGACTCCTACGAGCAGTACTTC CASSGRDSYEQYF
TRBJ2-5 TRBV5-4 16 TRBD2 - TGTGCCAGCAGCTTGCCTAGCGGACGTTCCCAAGAGACCCAGTACTTC CASSLPSGRSQETQYF
TRBJ2-5 TRBV7-9 15 - - TGTGCCAGCAGCTTGGGCTTAAACAGGCTAGAGACCCAGTACTTC CASSLGLNRLETQYF
TRBJ1-4 TRBV25-1 14 TRBD1 - TGTGCCAGCAGTGAGGACAGGGATCGTGAAAAACTGTTTTTT CASSEDRDREKLFF
TRBJ2-7 TRBV14 13 - - TGTGCCAGCAGCCAAGCTGGGGTTGGCGAGCAGTACTTC CASSQAGVGEQYF
TRBJ2-7 TRBV5-4 15 TRBD2 - TGTGCCAGCAGCCCGGGACTACAGAGCTCCTACGAGCAGTACTTC CASSPGLQSSYEQYF
TRBJ2-7 TRBV5-4 14 - - TGTGCCAGCAGCTTCAACAGGGACTCCTACGAGCAGTACTTC CASSFNRDSYEQYF
TRBJ1-4 TRBV18 15 TRBD1 - TGTGCCAGCTCACTCCGACAGGGAACGGGTGAAAAACTGTTTTTT CASSLRQGTGEKLFF
TRBJ1-2 TRBV5-1 14 TRBD1 - TGCGCCAGCAGCACCGGGGACAGGGGTCGAGGCTACACCTTC CASSTGDRGRGYTF
TRBJ2-3 TRBV7-3 17 - - TGTGCCAGCAGCCCGTATATGGGGCCTGAATCCACAGATACGCAGTATTTT CASSPYMGPESTDTQYF
TRBJ2-1 TRBV5-4 16 TRBD2 - TGTGCCAGCAGCCCGGGGGGGGTAGCGGGAGACCGAGAACGGTTCTTC CASSPGGVAGDRERFF
TRBJ2-7 TRBV5-1 17 - - TGCGCCAGCAGCTCCTCCGGAGGGGGCCGCCGACCCGACGAGCAGTACTTC CASSSSGGGRRPDEQYF
TRBJ2-3 TRBV5-1 18 TRBD2 - TGCGCCAGCAGCTTGGATTCGTTAGGCGGGGGGAGCACAGATACGCAGTATTTT CASSLDSLGGGSTDTQYF
TRBJ2-7 TRBV7-8 15 TRBD1 - TGTGCCAGCAGCCCCGTGGCAGGGGGCTCCTACGAGCAGTACTTC CASSPVAGGSYEQYF
TRBJ1-2 TRBV10-1 14 TRBD1 - TGCGCCAGCAGCCCGGGACAGGGAGGATATGGCTACACCTTC CASSPGQGGYGYTF
TRBJ1-2 TRBV18 11 - - TGTGCCAGCTCACCAGACCGGGGCTACACCTTC CASSPDRGYTF
TRBJ1-4 TRBV11-2 17 - - TGTGCCAGCAGCTTAGGGGTCAGTCGGGGCGGGAATGAAAAACTGTTTTTT CASSLGVSRGGNEKLFF
TRBJ2-7 TRBV6-5 15 TRBD2 - TGTGCCAGCAGTTACTCGAGTGGGCTAGCGGGGGAGCAGTACTTC CASSYSSGLAGEQYF
TRBJ1-3 TRBV13 15 - - TGTGCCAGCAGCCCGGCGTCAGGAGCTGGAAACACCATATATTTT CASSPASGAGNTIYF
TRBJ2-3 TRBV5-4 15 TRBD2 - TGTGCCAGCAGCTTGGGAGTTAGCGGGGGAGATACGCAGTATTTT CASSLGVSGGDTQYF
TRBJ1-2 TRBV7-9 14 - once TGTGCCAGCAGCTTAGAGGCACGGGTCTATGGCTACACCTTC CASSLEARVYGYTF
TRBJ1-2 TRBV4-3 15 TRBD1 - TGCGCCAGCAGCCCCGGGACAGGGGGCCCCTATGGCTACACCTTC CASSPGTGGPYGYTF
TRBJ1-1 TRBV27 15 TRBD1 - TGTGCCAGCAGTTTAGGGACAGGGCTGAACACTGAAGCTTTCTTT CASSLGTGLNTEAFF
TRBJ2-2 TRBV4-2 15 - - TGTGCCAGCAGCCAACAGGGGACGAACACCGGGGAGCTGTTTTTT CASSQQGTNTGELFF
TRBJ2-3 TRBV6-1 15 TRBD2 - TGTGCCAGCAGCCTGTGGGGGGGGGTAACAGATACGCAGTATTTT CASSLWGGVTDTQYF
TRBJ2-5 TRBV6-5 14 - - TGTGCCAGCAGTTACTCTGTACAGCAAGAGACCCAGTACTTC CASSYSVQQETQYF
TRBJ2-2 TRBV5-1 15 - - TGCGCCAGCAGCGTGGCTAGGGGGAGTACCGGGGAGCTGTTTTTT CASSVARGSTGELFF